Here is one TCR beta chain with its context. The data belong to a study of T cells in Graves' hyperthyroidism and ophthalmopathy. The V and J ends lost 5 bases and 3 bases, in that order; junction bases with no gene match: 10. The CDR3 loop spans 15 amino acids. Germline V gene lookup returns CDR1 MNHEY and CDR2 SVGEGT. Template material for amplifying TCR beta CDR3 regions consisted of RNA transcripts. The HTBI primer set served for first-round RT-PCR of the TCR CDR3. TCRdb re-derived calls from the multiplex PCR reads in MiXCR, one entry per CDR3 protein. The table shows approximately 600,000 distinct CDR3 sequences, with around 20% occurring only once.

The V call is TRBV6-2 or TRBV6-3, the J call TRBJ2-7; 7 bases map to TRBD2. Sequencing used blood. The TCR sequence derives from a man aged 25 to 40 with Graves' ophthalmopathy. The CDR3 loop reads CASSPVGGSVYEQYF. The CDR3 nucleotides read TGTGCCAGCAGTCCAGTCGGGGGGAGTGTCTACGAGCAGTACTTC.